These T cell receptor beta chains were read from a single sample in a study of cytotoxic CD8 clonotypes in ibrutinib-treated CLL. This table comes from immunoSEQ multiplex PCR, and its TCRdb copy is limited to in-frame clones, with some not included. The sample shows some 43,000 clones, 69% of them seen only once. The sample in question was PBMCs, obtained after 12 months of ibrutinib treatment. The receptors stem from a human donor with chronic lymphocytic leukemia. The CDR3 runs from the conserved cysteine through the conserved F or W. A D gene is named only where the DNA matches it firmly. Clone size is shown for a subset of rows, as once, few, many or a class of expanded clone.

clone size	V gene	D gene	J gene	CDR3 DNA	CDR3 protein
few	TRBV2	.	TRBJ2-5	TGTGCCAGCACTCCCTCCGCGACCCAGTACTTC	CASTPSATQYF
few	TRBV9	TRBD1	TRBJ2-2	TGTGCCAGCAGCTCGACAGGGGGTGACACCGGGGAGCTGTTTTTT	CASSSTGGDTGELFF
.	TRBV6-6	TRBD1	TRBJ2-1	TGTGCCAGCAGTTACTCCGAGACAGGGGGCAATGAGCAGTTCTTC	CASSYSETGGNEQFF
.	TRBV27	.	TRBJ1-6	TGTGCCAGCAGTTTAGGGCAGCCGTCCTATAATTCACCCCTCCACTTT	CASSLGQPSYNSPLHF
few	TRBV27	TRBD1	TRBJ1-1	TGTGCCAGCAGTCCGATCGGACAGGGCTGGAACTTCTTT	CASSPIGQGWNFF
.	TRBV6-1	.	TRBJ1-5	TGTGCCAGCAGTGAAAATAGGGGTCAGCCCCAGCATTTT	CASSENRGQPQHF
.	TRBV7-9	TRBD2	TRBJ2-7	TGTGCCAGCAGGGGGAGCGGGGGCTCCTACGAGCAGTACTTC	CASRGSGGSYEQYF
.	TRBV6-5	.	TRBJ2-7	TGTGCCAGCAGTTACTCGCGCAGGGAAGGATACGAGCAGTACTTC	CASSYSRREGYEQYF
.	TRBV5-1	TRBD1	TRBJ1-1	TGCGCCAGCAGCTTGGAGGGGACAGGCCTGAACACTGAAGCTTTCTTT	CASSLEGTGLNTEAFF
.	TRBV9	TRBD1	TRBJ2-2	TGTGCCAGCACCGACTCCGGGACAGGTCTCACCGGGGAGCTGTTTTTT	CASTDSGTGLTGELFF
.	TRBV11-1	TRBD2	TRBJ2-7	TGTGCCAGCAGCAAAAGGGTAGCGGGGGGCCACGAGCAGTACTTC	CASSKRVAGGHEQYF
.	TRBV18	TRBD1	TRBJ2-7	TGTGCCAGCTCACCCGGACAGGGATACACCTACGAGCAGTACTTC	CASSPGQGYTYEQYF
.	TRBV13	TRBD2	TRBJ2-3	TGTGCCAGCAGCTTTTTAGCGGGGGCGCTGACAGATACGCAGTATTTT	CASSFLAGALTDTQYF
.	TRBV19	.	TRBJ1-1	TGTGCCAGTAGTACAGCCTTTGGGTTGGCTGAAGCTTTCTTT	CASSTAFGLAEAFF
.	TRBV6-5	.	TRBJ2-1	TGTGCCAGCAGTCCAGTATTCAGGAACAATGAGCAGTTCTTC	CASSPVFRNNEQFF
.	TRBV9	.	TRBJ2-3	TGTGCCAGCAGCGAAGTAGTTGGGGGCACGCAGTATTTT	CASSEVVGGTQYF
few	TRBV5-1	.	TRBJ2-5	TGCGCCAGCAGCTTGGCTCCGGGATTCCAAGAGACCCAGTACTTC	CASSLAPGFQETQYF
few	TRBV7-6	TRBD1	TRBJ2-7	TGTGCCAGCAGCCCCCAGGGGGTGGTAAACGAGCAGTACTTC	CASSPQGVVNEQYF
few	TRBV27	.	TRBJ1-5	TGTGCCAGCAGTTTTATGAGCAATCAGCCCCAGCATTTT	CASSFMSNQPQHF
.	TRBV11-3	.	TRBJ2-1	TGTGCCAGCAGCTTAAGGGGGATATTTGACAATGAGCAGTTCTTC	CASSLRGIFDNEQFF
.	TRBV6-1	TRBD1	TRBJ1-1	TGTGCCAGCAGGGGACAGCTGAACACTGAAGCTTTCTTT	CASRGQLNTEAFF
few	TRBV19	TRBD1	TRBJ1-2	TGTGCCAGTAGTATAGGGCAGGGGGCCTTCGGCTACACCTTC	CASSIGQGAFGYTF
.	TRBV11-2	.	TRBJ2-5	TGTGCCAGCAGCTTACGCGGGTGGGTACAAGAGACCCAGTACTTC	CASSLRGWVQETQYF
.	TRBV5-1	TRBD1	TRBJ1-4	TGCGCCAGCAGCTTGGAAGGTGTGGGACAGAATAATGAAAAACTGTTTTTT	CASSLEGVGQNNEKLFF
.	TRBV7-2	TRBD1	TRBJ2-2	TGTGCCAGCAGCATAACAGGGGGCTCCGGGGAGCTGTTTTTT	CASSITGGSGELFF
once	TRBV27	.	TRBJ1-1	TGTGCCAGCACTCGGGCGGGGGATGAAGCTTTCTTT	CASTRAGDEAFF
.	TRBV4-1	.	TRBJ1-3	TGCGCCAGCAGCCAACCTCAGACAGGCTTCTCTGGAAACACCATATATTTT	CASSQPQTGFSGNTIYF
.	TRBV9	TRBD2	TRBJ2-1	TGTGCCAGCAGCGTCGGCAGTCGCGGGGGGTTTCAAAATGAGCAGTTCTTC	CASSVGSRGGFQNEQFF
.	TRBV9	.	TRBJ1-6	TGTGCCAGCAGCGTAGCCGGAACCCCGAGGTCACCCCTCCACTTT	CASSVAGTPRSPLHF
few	TRBV7-9	.	TRBJ1-2	TGTGCCAGCAGCTTAGAGGGGGACGGCTATGGCTACACCTTC	CASSLEGDGYGYTF
.	TRBV4-1	.	TRBJ2-2	TGCGCCAGCAGCCAAGTTATAGCGAGTAACACCGGGGAGCTGTTTTTT	CASSQVIASNTGELFF
.	TRBV5-4	TRBD1	TRBJ1-2	TGTGCCAGCAGCTGGGGACAGGGGGCGGATGGCTACACCTTC	CASSWGQGADGYTF
once	TRBV18	TRBD1	TRBJ1-6	TGTGCCAGCTCACCATACCGGGACAGGGGGCTGTTCCTCCACTTT	CASSPYRDRGLFLHF
.	TRBV5-4	.	TRBJ1-6	TGTGCCAGCAGCTTTTCAAAGGAGAATTATTCACCCCTCCACTTT	CASSFSKENYSPLHF
once	TRBV5-6	.	TRBJ1-5	TGTGCCAGCAGCTTAACAGGCGGAGGTAATCAGCCCCAGCATTTT	CASSLTGGGNQPQHF
.	TRBV6-1	.	TRBJ2-3	TGTGCCAGCAGTGAACGTATCGTTGAGGCAGATACGCAGTATTTT	CASSERIVEADTQYF
.	TRBV20-1	.	TRBJ2-3	TGCAGTGCCGGTACGCAGTATTTT	CSAGTQYF
.	TRBV10-2	TRBD1	TRBJ1-5	TGCGCCAGCAGTGAGATGTCCGGACAGGCCCGCCGGCCCCAGCATTTT	CASSEMSGQARRPQHF
.	TRBV7-3	.	TRBJ1-1	TGTGCCAGCAGCTTAACTAGGAACACTGAAGCTTTCTTT	CASSLTRNTEAFF
.	TRBV11-3	.	TRBJ2-5	TGTGCCAGCAGCTCCGGGCGGGGCGGCGAAGAGACCCAGTACTTC	CASSSGRGGEETQYF
.	TRBV18	TRBD1	TRBJ1-2	TGTGCCAGCTCACCGGGACAGCTCCCTAACTATGGCTACACCTTC	CASSPGQLPNYGYTF
.	TRBV27	.	TRBJ1-1	TGTGCCAGCATAAGAGGGGAGACTGAAGCTTTCTTT	CASIRGETEAFF
.	TRBV5-6	.	TRBJ1-2	TGTGCCAGCAGCTTGGATGGGGATGGCTATGGCTACACCTTC	CASSLDGDGYGYTF
.	TRBV18	TRBD1	TRBJ2-1	TGTGCCAGCTCACCACGGACAGGGGGCTCCTACAATGAGCAGTTCTTC	CASSPRTGGSYNEQFF
.	TRBV27	.	TRBJ1-2	TGTGCCAGCAGTTTATATGCAGGGCGCACCTATGGCTACACCTTC	CASSLYAGRTYGYTF
.	TRBV28	TRBD1	TRBJ1-1	TGTGCCAGCAGTCCCGGGACAGCGATGAACACTGAAGCTTTCTTT	CASSPGTAMNTEAFF
few	TRBV2	TRBD2	TRBJ2-5	TGTGCCAGCACACGACTAGCGGGCTCCCAAGAGACCCAGTACTTC	CASTRLAGSQETQYF
few	TRBV7-9	TRBD1	TRBJ2-7	TGTGCCAGCAGCTTAGTGACAGGGGGCGCGAACGAGCAGTACTTC	CASSLVTGGANEQYF
.	TRBV2	.	TRBJ1-3	TGTGCCAGCAGGCCCAGGTCGGGGGACTCTGGAAACACCATATATTTT	CASRPRSGDSGNTIYF
.	TRBV27	.	TRBJ1-1	TGTGCCAGCAGCGAGGCAGGGAACACTGAAGCTTTCTTT	CASSEAGNTEAFF
.	TRBV7-3	TRBD2	TRBJ2-1	TGTGCCAGCAGCTTAATAGCGGGGGGCTACAATGAGCAGTTCTTC	CASSLIAGGYNEQFF
.	TRBV4-2	TRBD2	TRBJ2-2	TGTGCCAGCAGCCAAGTGGCGGGGGGGACTGTGAACACCGGGGAGCTGTTTTTT	CASSQVAGGTVNTGELFF
.	TRBV7-9	.	TRBJ2-5	TGTGCCAGCAGCCCACCCCAGAGGGAAGAGACCCAGTACTTC	CASSPPQREETQYF
once	TRBV25-1	.	TRBJ2-5	TGTGCCAGCAGTGTTCTTTGGGGGCGGGAGACCCAGTACTTC	CASSVLWGRETQYF
.	TRBV11-3	.	TRBJ1-3	TGTGCCAGCAGCTTAGCGTCCGGGACCACCATATATTTT	CASSLASGTTIYF
.	TRBV4-2	TRBD2	TRBJ2-1	TGTGCCAGCAGCCAAGATCTTCGTCCTAGCGGGGGCCCGGGAGGTGAGCAGTTCTTC	CASSQDLRPSGGPGGEQFF
.	TRBV2	.	TRBJ1-3	TGTGCCAGCAGTCAGGGCTACTCTGGAAACACCATATATTTT	CASSQGYSGNTIYF
.	TRBV19	.	TRBJ1-3	TGTGCCAGTACAATGGAATCCGGGACTTTCTCTGGAAACACCATATATTTT	CASTMESGTFSGNTIYF